The 3 T cell receptor beta chains given below trace back to one sample, sequenced in a study of T cells after yellow fever vaccination. In TCRdb, the 5' RACE reads were re-called with MiXCR into one record per CDR3 protein. The repertoire has around 340,000 distinct CDR3 sequences, approximately 12% of them found once; the top ten carry about 3%. The source was CD4+ T cells sorted from PBMCs, collected 15 days after the yellow fever booster vaccination. These receptors all stem from a man between 18 and 29 years old who received the YFV17D yellow fever vaccine.

This clonotype has only a few counts. This chain uses TRBV5-1 with TRBJ2-7, with a weak D call TRBD1 (6 bases). V was shortened by 0 bases and J by 7 bases, with 17 bases between the two germline ends. CDR3 length: 15 residues. Germline V gives CDR1 SGHRS, CDR2 YFSETQ. CDR3 region: CASSLVGPNRDEQYF. CDR3 nucleotide sequence: TGCGCCAGCAGCTTGGTGGGCCCGAACAGGGATGAGCAGTACTTC.

CDR3 nucleotide sequence: TGCAGCGCCCAAGGACAGCCGAACACTGAAGCTTTCTTT. Amino acid sequence: CSAQGQPNTEAFF. The genes are TRBV29-1 and TRBJ1-1, with D maybe TRBD1 (6 bases). Per the germline V gene, CDR1 is SQVTM and CDR2 is ANQGSEA. Trimming pared 7 bases from V and 1 base from J, leaving 13 bases between. There are 13 residues in the CDR3.

The chain joins TRBV6-5 to TRBJ1-6; 7 positions agree with TRBD1. Germline loops: CDR1 MNHEY, CDR2 SVGAGI. CDR3 length: 14 residues. J lost 3 bases, V lost 6 bases, and 2 bases had no gene match. The CDR3 protein is CASRQGYYNSPLHF. DNA for the CDR3: TGTGCCAGCAGACAGGGGTACTATAATTCACCCCTCCACTTT.